The T cell receptor beta chain under discussion was sequenced for a study of cytomegalovirus exposure and HLA in healthy donors. Overall study context: There were 100 million to 120 million unique TCR beta sequences, drawn from 200 million or so T cells, in an earlier analysis. Study conclusions and caveats: Analysis performed later found under 20,000 TCR beta sequences associated with HLA alleles at 0.05 false discovery rate. The authors excluded some V segments, including TRBV6-2 and TRBV6-3, as indistinguishable.

The CDR3 contains 18 residues. The junction had 14 bases not matched to a gene; V was cut back by 4 bases and J by 2 bases. Germline assignment: CDR1 SGHVS and CDR2 FQNEAQ. Unrecorded immune exposure was likely among donors, who were nominally healthy when sampled. Details on this clone: Its antigen remains unknown.

The PCR ran on 60 Vbeta and 13 Jbeta primers. This table comes from immunoSEQ multiplex PCR, and its TCRdb copy is limited to in-frame clones, with some not included. The sample lists 160,000 or so clones; about 77% were seen once. The sequenced sample consisted of PBMCs. The J gene is TRBJ2-7, the V gene TRBV7-8; TRBD2 agrees at 10 bases. This receptor was obtained from a man aged 55 to 70 in good health and CMV-seronegative. CDR3 protein: CASSSSSSGTSVTYEQYF. In DNA form, the CDR3 reads TGTGCCAGCAGCTCATCTTCGTCCGGGACTAGCGTAACCTACGAGCAGTACTTC.